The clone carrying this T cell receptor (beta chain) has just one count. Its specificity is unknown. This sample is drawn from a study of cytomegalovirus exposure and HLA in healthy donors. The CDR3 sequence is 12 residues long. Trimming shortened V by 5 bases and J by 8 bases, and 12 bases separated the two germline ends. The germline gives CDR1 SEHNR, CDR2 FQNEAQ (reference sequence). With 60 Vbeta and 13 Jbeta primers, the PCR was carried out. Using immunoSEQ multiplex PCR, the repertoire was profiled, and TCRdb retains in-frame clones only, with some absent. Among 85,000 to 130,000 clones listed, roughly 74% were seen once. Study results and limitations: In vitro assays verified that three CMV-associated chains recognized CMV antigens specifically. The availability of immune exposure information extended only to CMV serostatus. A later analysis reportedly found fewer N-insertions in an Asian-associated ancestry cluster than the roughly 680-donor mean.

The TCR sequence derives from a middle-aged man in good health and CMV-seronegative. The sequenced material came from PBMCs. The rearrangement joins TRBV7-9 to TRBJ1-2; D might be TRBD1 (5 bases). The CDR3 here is CASSRGESGYTF. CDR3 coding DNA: TGTGCCAGCAGCCGGGGGGAGAGCGGCTACACCTTC.